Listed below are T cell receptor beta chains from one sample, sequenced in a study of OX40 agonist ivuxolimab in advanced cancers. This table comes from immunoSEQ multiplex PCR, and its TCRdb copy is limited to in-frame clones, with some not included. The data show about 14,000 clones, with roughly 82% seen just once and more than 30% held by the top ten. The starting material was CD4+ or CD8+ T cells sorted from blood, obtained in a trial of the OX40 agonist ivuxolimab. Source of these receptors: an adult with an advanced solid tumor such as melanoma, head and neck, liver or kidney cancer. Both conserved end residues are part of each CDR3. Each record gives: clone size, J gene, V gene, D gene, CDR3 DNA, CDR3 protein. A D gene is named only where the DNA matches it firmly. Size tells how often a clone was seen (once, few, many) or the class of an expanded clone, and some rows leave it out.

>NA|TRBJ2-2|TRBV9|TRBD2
TGTGCCAGCAGCGTCTGGGGGGGACTAGCGAACACCGGGGAGCTGTTTTTT
CASSVWGGLANTGELFF
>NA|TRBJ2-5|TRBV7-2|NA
TGTGCCAGCAGCCTCCAAGAGACCCAGTACTTC
CASSLQETQYF
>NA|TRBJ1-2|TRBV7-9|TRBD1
TGTGCCAGCAGCCCCCCGTCCGGGACAGGGTATGGCTACACCTTC
CASSPPSGTGYGYTF
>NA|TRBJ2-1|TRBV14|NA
TGTGCCAGCAGCTCGGGGTGGAATGAGCAGTTCTTC
CASSSGWNEQFF
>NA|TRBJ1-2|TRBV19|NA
TGTGCCAGTAGTATCGGGGGAGCTGGCTACACCTTC
CASSIGGAGYTF
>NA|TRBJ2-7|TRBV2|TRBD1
TGTGCCAGTGGACAGGGTCGGTACGAGCAGTACTTC
CASGQGRYEQYF
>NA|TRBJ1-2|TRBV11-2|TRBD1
TGTGCCAGCAGCCGGACAGGCGGCTATGGCTACACCTTC
CASSRTGGYGYTF
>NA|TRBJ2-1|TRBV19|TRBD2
TGTGCCAGTATCGCGGGAGTCGGCAATGAGCAGTTCTTC
CASIAGVGNEQFF
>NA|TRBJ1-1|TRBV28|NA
TGTGCCAGCAGTTTAGAAGGGGGGGGGCGCACTGAAGCTTTCTTT
CASSLEGGGRTEAFF
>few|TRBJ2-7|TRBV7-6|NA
TGTGCCAGCAGCTTAGGGGGTAGCGGAGGAATCTACGAGCAGTACTTC
CASSLGGSGGIYEQYF
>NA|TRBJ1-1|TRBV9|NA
TGTGCCAGCAGCACAACCGGGACCCCGGCTTTCTTT
CASSTTGTPAFF
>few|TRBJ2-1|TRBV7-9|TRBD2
TGTGCCAGCAGTTCCGGGACTAGCGGGACCTACAATGAGCAGTTCTTC
CASSSGTSGTYNEQFF
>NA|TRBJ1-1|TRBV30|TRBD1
TGTGCCTGGAGTACAGGGGTTACTGAAGCTTTCTTT
CAWSTGVTEAFF
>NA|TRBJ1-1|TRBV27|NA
TGTGCCAGCAGTCCGTGGGGTACTATTATGAACACTGAAGCTTTCTTT
CASSPWGTIMNTEAFF
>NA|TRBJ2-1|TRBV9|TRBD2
TGTGCCAGCAGCGAGATAGCGGGAGGTTCCTACAATGAGCAGTTCTTC
CASSEIAGGSYNEQFF
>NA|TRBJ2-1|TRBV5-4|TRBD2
TGTGCCAGCAGCCGAGCGGGAGAGCAGTTCTTC
CASSRAGEQFF
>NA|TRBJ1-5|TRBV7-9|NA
TGTGCCAGCAGCGGCCCATGGGGAGATCAGCCCCAGCATTTT
CASSGPWGDQPQHF
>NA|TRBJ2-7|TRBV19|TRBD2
TGTGCCAGTAGTCCGGGAGGGCCATTCGAGCAGTACTTC
CASSPGGPFEQYF
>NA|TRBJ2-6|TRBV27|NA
TGTGCCAGCTTGAGGTATGGGGCCAACGTCCTGACTTTC
CASLRYGANVLTF
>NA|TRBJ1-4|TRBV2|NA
TGTGCCAGCACTATCGACGGTGAAAAACTGTTTTTT
CASTIDGEKLFF
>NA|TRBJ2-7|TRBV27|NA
TGTGCCAGCAGTTTGTCGGGGAACGGGTGCTACGAGCAGTACTTC
CASSLSGNGCYEQYF
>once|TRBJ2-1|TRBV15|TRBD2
TGTGCCACCAGCAGAGATCTAGGTAGCGGGAGTCTTTCCTACAATGAGCAGTTCTTC
CATSRDLGSGSLSYNEQFF
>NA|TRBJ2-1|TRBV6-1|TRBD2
TGTGCCAGCAGTGGAGAGCGGGGGGAGCAGTTCTTC
CASSGERGEQFF
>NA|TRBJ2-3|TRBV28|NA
TGTGCCAGCAGTTTGGGGGGACACGTCTACACAGATACGCAGTATTTT
CASSLGGHVYTDTQYF
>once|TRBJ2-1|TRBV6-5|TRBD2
TGTGCCAGCACCGAAAGACTAGCGGGACGCAATGAGCAGTTCTTC
CASTERLAGRNEQFF
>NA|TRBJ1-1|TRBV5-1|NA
TGCGCCAGCAGCTTGATGGGGGGAAGAGGGAACACTGAAGCTTTCTTT
CASSLMGGRGNTEAFF
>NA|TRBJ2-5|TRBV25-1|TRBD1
TGTGCCAGCAGTGGCCCCACAGGGGTCCTCGGGACCCAGTACTTC
CASSGPTGVLGTQYF